This is a list of T cell receptor beta chains from one sample in a study of cytomegalovirus exposure and HLA in healthy donors. Method: immunoSEQ multiplex PCR; TCRdb's copy keeps in-frame clones and lacks some. Among 150,000 to 200,000 clones listed, 80% to 90% were seen once. The sample was PBMCs. These receptor sequences come from a male donor in good health and CMV-seronegative. Each CDR3 is given with its conserved first and last residue. A D gene is named only where the DNA matches it firmly. Rows give clone size only sometimes, using once, few, many, or a class for an expanded clone.

NA TRBD2 TRBJ2-1 TRBV9 TGTGCCAGCAGCGTAGGGACTAGCGGGAGGTACAATGAGCAGTTCTTC CASSVGTSGRYNEQFF
NA TRBD1 TRBJ2-7 TRBV9 TGTGCCAGCAGCGTTACCGGGACAGGGTTCTACGAGCAGTACTTC CASSVTGTGFYEQYF
NA NA TRBJ1-5 TRBV4-1 TGCGCCAGCAGCCAAGACGAGGTTGATAGCAATCAGCCCCAGCATTTT CASSQDEVDSNQPQHF
NA NA TRBJ2-2 TRBV9 TGTGCCAGCGGGGGGGGCGGAGGCACCGGGGAGCTGTTTTTT CASGGGGGTGELFF
NA NA TRBJ2-2 TRBV5-8 TGTGCCAGCAGCTTGGGTGCAGTTCCCGGGGAGCTGTTTTTT CASSLGAVPGELFF
NA TRBD2 TRBJ2-1 TRBV12-5 TGTGCTAGGGGAGACTCGGGGGGGGGATACTATGAGCAGTTCTTC CARGDSGGGYYEQFF
NA TRBD1 TRBJ2-7 TRBV9 TGTGCCAGCAGCCCCCGGACAGGGATGAACGAGCAGTACTTC CASSPRTGMNEQYF
NA TRBD1 TRBJ1-2 TRBV5-4 TGTGCCAGCAGCTTGCAGGGGGCGCCCGGCTACACCTTC CASSLQGAPGYTF
NA NA TRBJ1-1 TRBV28 TGTGCCAGCAGTTTAGATTTCCCAAACGGAGCTTTCTTT CASSLDFPNGAFF
NA TRBD1 TRBJ1-5 TRBV19 TGTGCCAGTAGTACGACAGGGGCCGACTTCGGTAGCAATCAGCCCCAGCATTTT CASSTTGADFGSNQPQHF
NA NA TRBJ1-2 TRBV10-3 TGTGCCATCAGTGAGCCAAGAGGAGGGGATAGTGGCTACACCTTC CAISEPRGGDSGYTF
once NA TRBJ2-7 TRBV6-5 TGTGCCAGCAGTCGCGGGACTCCTTCCTACGAGCAGTACTTC CASSRGTPSYEQYF
few NA TRBJ2-3 TRBV14 TGTGCCAGCAGCCAACTCGCGGGCCTCACAGATACGCAGTATTTT CASSQLAGLTDTQYF
NA NA TRBJ1-2 TRBV27 TGTGCCAGCAGTTTAATTGTTGGGGAGGGCTACACCTTC CASSLIVGEGYTF
NA NA TRBJ1-2 TRBV15 TGTGCCACCAGCAGAGATACCCCAGGGGCGGGTGGCTACACCTTC CATSRDTPGAGGYTF
NA TRBD1 TRBJ2-5 TRBV5-5 TGTGCCAGCAGCCGTGAACAGGGGACAGAGACCCAGTACTTC CASSREQGTETQYF
few TRBD1 TRBJ1-5 TRBV6-1 TGTGCCAGCAGTGTAATCCCGACAGGGGTTGGCAATCAGCCCCAGCATTTT CASSVIPTGVGNQPQHF
NA TRBD2 TRBJ2-7 TRBV27 TGTGCCAGCAGTCCCCAAGCCGCGGGAGTTAACTACGAGCAGTACTTC CASSPQAAGVNYEQYF
few NA TRBJ2-3 TRBV7-3 TGTGCCAGCAGAGCCCGGGGCACAGATACGCAGTATTTT CASRARGTDTQYF
once TRBD1 TRBJ2-3 TRBV5-1 TGCGCCAGCAGCTTGGCCCTGGACAGGACAGATACGCAGTATTTT CASSLALDRTDTQYF
few NA TRBJ1-1 TRBV6-6 TGTGCCAGCAGTTACCAGGGACATCCAGAAGCTTTCTTT CASSYQGHPEAFF
NA TRBD1 TRBJ2-7 TRBV19 TGTGCCAGTAGTTACCCCGGGACAGGGACCTACAAGCAGTACTTC CASSYPGTGTYKQYF
NA NA TRBJ1-2 TRBV11-1 TGTGCCAGCAGCCCGCGGGTTTGGTCTAACTATGGCTACACCTTC CASSPRVWSNYGYTF
once NA TRBJ2-5 TRBV14 TGTGCCAGCAGCCAAGTCTCGGGAGTAGGAGAGACCCAGTACTTC CASSQVSGVGETQYF
NA NA TRBJ2-3 TRBV27 TGTGCCAGCAGTCGTGCAGGGTCAGATACGCAGTATTTT CASSRAGSDTQYF
NA NA TRBJ1-5 TRBV28 TGTGCCAGCAGTTTATCCCTCGCGGGCAATCAGCCCCAGCATTTT CASSLSLAGNQPQHF
NA TRBD2 TRBJ2-1 TRBV13 TGTGCCAGCAGCTTAGTTTTGAAGCGGGGGGCCAGCAATGAGCAGTTCTTC CASSLVLKRGASNEQFF
few TRBD2 TRBJ2-7 TRBV6-4 TGTGCCAGCAGTGCCTCAAATAGCGGGGACTCCTACGAGCAGTACTTC CASSASNSGDSYEQYF
few TRBD1 TRBJ2-7 TRBV6-5 TGTGCCAGCAGACCCACAGGGGAGCACGAGCAGTACTTC CASRPTGEHEQYF
few NA TRBJ1-3 TRBV5-4 TGTGCCAGCAGCTTGGGCGGGAATTCTGGAAACACCATATATTTT CASSLGGNSGNTIYF
once NA TRBJ2-4 TRBV7-2 TGTGCCAGCAGGGGCGAGGGAGCCAAAAACATTCAGTACTTC CASRGEGAKNIQYF
NA TRBD1 TRBJ1-3 TRBV9 TGTGCCAGCAGCGTAGCTGGACAGGGAGTGGGAAACACCATATATTTT CASSVAGQGVGNTIYF
NA NA TRBJ1-2 TRBV25-1 TGTGCCAGCAGTGTCTCGGGGGGCGCGCATGGCTACCCCTTC CASSVSGGAHGYPF
NA TRBD2 TRBJ2-7 TRBV27 TGTGCCAGCAGTTTAGGAGCGGGAGGGCTCTACGAGCAGTACTTC CASSLGAGGLYEQYF
few TRBD1 TRBJ2-5 TRBV5-1 TGCGCCAGCAGCCCGGAGGGCACAGGGGGGGAGACCCAGTACTTC CASSPEGTGGETQYF
NA NA TRBJ2-7 TRBV27 TGTGCCAGCAGTTCGGGAGCCTACGAGCAGTACTTC CASSSGAYEQYF
NA NA TRBJ1-3 TRBV9 TGTGCCAGCAGCTCCGGGGGGGGCCTCCGAAACACCATATATTTT CASSSGGGLRNTIYF
NA TRBD1 TRBJ2-3 TRBV5-8 TGTGCCAGCAGCTTGGCGGGGGGACAGGGAACAGATACGCAGTATTTT CASSLAGGQGTDTQYF
few TRBD2 TRBJ2-5 TRBV6-5 TGTGCCAGCGGAGGGGGGACTAGAGGGTGGGAGACCCAGTACTTC CASGGGTRGWETQYF
NA TRBD1 TRBJ2-1 TRBV6-1 TGTGCCAGCAGGGACAGGGGGGCGGGGGATGAGCAGTTCTTC CASRDRGAGDEQFF
NA NA TRBJ2-3 TRBV7-2 TGTGCCAGCAGCTTAGAAAGTCTAGCAACAGATACGCAGTATTTT CASSLESLATDTQYF
NA TRBD1 TRBJ1-2 TRBV19 TGTGCCAGTAGTAGGGACAGGGGGAACTACTATGGCTACACCTTC CASSRDRGNYYGYTF
NA TRBD1 TRBJ2-5 TRBV30 TGTGCCTGGAACAACGGACAGGGAGAGACCCAGTACTTC CAWNNGQGETQYF
NA NA TRBJ1-1 TRBV4-1 TGTGCCAGCAGCCAAGTAGTCACTGAAGCTTTCTTT CASSQVVTEAFF
NA NA TRBJ2-3 TRBV5-1 TGCGCCAGTTCGACAGACTCTAGCACAGATACGCAGTATTTT CASSTDSSTDTQYF
NA NA TRBJ2-2 TRBV21-1 TGTGCCAGCAGCAAAGCCCACAGGCCAAACACCGGGGAGCTGTTTTTT CASSKAHRPNTGELFF
NA TRBD2 TRBJ2-1 TRBV7-3 TGTGCCAGCAGCTTAATAGCGGGGGGGCTGGTCAATGAGCAGTTCTTC CASSLIAGGLVNEQFF
NA TRBD2 TRBJ2-5 TRBV6-5 TGTGCCAGCAATAGCGGGGCCGCCCAAGAGACCCAGTACTTC CASNSGAAQETQYF
NA NA TRBJ2-3 TRBV29-1 TGCAGCGTTGTAGGGCGGGCGGGAGATACGCAGTATTTT CSVVGRAGDTQYF
NA NA TRBJ2-7 TRBV6-1 TGTGCCAGCACCGCCCTGGGATCGGGGTCGTCCGAGCAGTACTTC CASTALGSGSSEQYF
NA TRBD1 TRBJ2-1 TRBV19 TGTGCCAGTAGTACCACTGGGGCAGGACAGGGTTCGGGTGAGCAGTTCTTC CASSTTGAGQGSGEQFF
NA TRBD2 TRBJ2-7 TRBV7-9 TGTGCCAGCAGCATAGGACTAGCGGGGGAGCAGTACTTC CASSIGLAGEQYF